This T cell receptor beta chain was captured in a study of T cell responses to AZD1222 COVID-19 vaccine. TCRdb keeps only in-frame clones here, not all; method: immunoSEQ multiplex PCR. The table lists 100,000 to 120,000 clones, about 94% of them singletons, with around 3% in the top ten. To note about this clone: Its specificity is not known.

Samples with a second dose at about 4 or about 12 weeks were pooled together. CDR1 is SQVTM, CDR2 ANQGSEA, per germline. The CDR3 contains 13 residues. Unmatched junction bases numbered 6, after V lost 5 bases and J lost 8 bases. Study-level findings and limits: The repertoires were collected only after the peak T cell response.

The V call is TRBV29-1, the J call TRBJ1-2, with TRBD1 matching over 12 bases. The TCR sequence derives from an adult who received the AZD1222 COVID-19 vaccine. Sequencing was performed on peripheral blood, taken 28 days after the second AZD1222 dose. CDR3 in DNA: TGCAGCGTTTCGGGACAGGGGGCGCGCGGCTACACCTTC. It is translated as CSVSGQGARGYTF.